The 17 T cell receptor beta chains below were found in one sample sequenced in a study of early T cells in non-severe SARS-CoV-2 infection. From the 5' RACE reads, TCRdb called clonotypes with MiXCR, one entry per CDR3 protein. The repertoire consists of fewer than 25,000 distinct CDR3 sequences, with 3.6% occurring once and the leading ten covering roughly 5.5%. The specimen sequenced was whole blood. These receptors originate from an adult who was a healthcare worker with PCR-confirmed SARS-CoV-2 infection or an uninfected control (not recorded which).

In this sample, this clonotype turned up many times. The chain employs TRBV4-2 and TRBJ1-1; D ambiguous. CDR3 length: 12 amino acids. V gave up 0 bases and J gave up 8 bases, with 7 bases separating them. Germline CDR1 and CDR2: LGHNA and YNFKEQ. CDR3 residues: CASSQDQIEAFF. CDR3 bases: TGTGCCAGCAGCCAAGACCAGATCGAAGCTTTCTTT.

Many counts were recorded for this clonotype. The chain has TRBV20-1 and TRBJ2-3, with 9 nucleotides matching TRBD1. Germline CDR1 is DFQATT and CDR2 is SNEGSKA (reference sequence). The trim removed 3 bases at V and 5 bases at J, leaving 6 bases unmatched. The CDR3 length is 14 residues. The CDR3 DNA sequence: TGCAGTGCTAGCTGGGGACAGGGTTTAGATACGCAGTATTTT. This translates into CSASWGQGLDTQYF.

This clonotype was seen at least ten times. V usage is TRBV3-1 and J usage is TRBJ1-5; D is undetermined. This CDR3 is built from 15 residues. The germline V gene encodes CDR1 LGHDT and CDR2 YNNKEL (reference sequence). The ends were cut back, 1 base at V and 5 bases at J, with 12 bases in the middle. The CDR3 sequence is CASSQGNYPHQPQHF. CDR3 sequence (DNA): TGTGCCAGCAGCCAAGGTAACTACCCTCATCAGCCCCAGCATTTT.

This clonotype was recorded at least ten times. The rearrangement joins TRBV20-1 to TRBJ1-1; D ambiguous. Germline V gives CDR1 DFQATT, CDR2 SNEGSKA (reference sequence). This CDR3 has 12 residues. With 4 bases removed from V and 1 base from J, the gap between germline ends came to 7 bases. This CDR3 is CSATRQNTEAFF. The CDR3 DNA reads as TGCAGTGCTACCAGACAGAACACTGAAGCTTTCTTT.

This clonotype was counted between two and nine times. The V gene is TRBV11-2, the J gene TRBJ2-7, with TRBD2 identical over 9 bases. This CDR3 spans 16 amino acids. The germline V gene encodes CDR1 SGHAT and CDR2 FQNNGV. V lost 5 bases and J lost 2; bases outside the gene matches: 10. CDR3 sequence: CASSLLGGGGTYEQYF. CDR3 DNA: TGTGCCAGCAGCCTCCTGGGCGGGGGGGGAACCTACGAGCAGTACTTC.

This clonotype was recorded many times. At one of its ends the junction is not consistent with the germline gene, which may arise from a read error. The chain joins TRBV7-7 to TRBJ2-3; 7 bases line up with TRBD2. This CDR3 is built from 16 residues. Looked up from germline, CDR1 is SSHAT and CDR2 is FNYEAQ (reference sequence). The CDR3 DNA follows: TGTGCTAGCAGCAGAATCCAGGCGGGAGAAGGGAATACGCAGTATTTT. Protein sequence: CASSRIQAGEGNTQYF.

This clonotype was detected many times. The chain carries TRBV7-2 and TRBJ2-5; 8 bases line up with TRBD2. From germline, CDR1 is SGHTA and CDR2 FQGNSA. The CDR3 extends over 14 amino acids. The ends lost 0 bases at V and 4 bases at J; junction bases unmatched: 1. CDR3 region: CASSLAGRGETQYF. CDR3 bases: TGTGCCAGCAGCTTAGCCGGGAGGGGAGAGACCCAGTACTTC.

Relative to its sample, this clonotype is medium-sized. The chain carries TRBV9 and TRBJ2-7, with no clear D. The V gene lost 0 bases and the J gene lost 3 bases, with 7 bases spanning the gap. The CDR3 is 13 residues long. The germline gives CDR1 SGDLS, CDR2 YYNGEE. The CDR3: CASSVVPNYEQYF. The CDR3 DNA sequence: TGTGCCAGCAGCGTAGTTCCGAACTACGAGCAGTACTTC.

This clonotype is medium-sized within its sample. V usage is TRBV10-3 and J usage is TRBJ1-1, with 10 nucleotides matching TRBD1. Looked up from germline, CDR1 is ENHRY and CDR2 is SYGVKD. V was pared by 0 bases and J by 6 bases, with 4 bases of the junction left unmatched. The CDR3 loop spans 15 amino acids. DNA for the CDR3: TGTGCCATCAGTGAGTCCGGGACAGGGGTCCCTGAAGCTTTCTTT. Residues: CAISESGTGVPEAFF.

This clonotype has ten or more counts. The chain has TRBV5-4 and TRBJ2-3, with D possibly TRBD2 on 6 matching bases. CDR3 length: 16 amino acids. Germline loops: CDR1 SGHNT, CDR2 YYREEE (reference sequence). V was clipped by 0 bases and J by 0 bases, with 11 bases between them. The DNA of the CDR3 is TGTGCCAGCAGCTTGGAACGACTAGTAAGCACAGATACGCAGTATTTT. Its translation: CASSLERLVSTDTQYF.

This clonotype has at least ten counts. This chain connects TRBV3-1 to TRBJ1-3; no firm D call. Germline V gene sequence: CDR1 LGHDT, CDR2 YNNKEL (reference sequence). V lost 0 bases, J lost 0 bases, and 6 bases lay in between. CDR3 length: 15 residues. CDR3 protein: CASSQDQHSGNTIYF. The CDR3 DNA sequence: TGTGCCAGCAGCCAAGATCAACACTCTGGAAACACCATATATTTT.

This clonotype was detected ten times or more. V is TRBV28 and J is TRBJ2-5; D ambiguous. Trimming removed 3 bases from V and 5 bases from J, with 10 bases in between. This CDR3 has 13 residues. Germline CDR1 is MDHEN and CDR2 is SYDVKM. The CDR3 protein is CASSFLEDETQYF. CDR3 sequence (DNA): TGTGCCAGCAGTTTTTTGGAAGATGAGACCCAGTACTTC.

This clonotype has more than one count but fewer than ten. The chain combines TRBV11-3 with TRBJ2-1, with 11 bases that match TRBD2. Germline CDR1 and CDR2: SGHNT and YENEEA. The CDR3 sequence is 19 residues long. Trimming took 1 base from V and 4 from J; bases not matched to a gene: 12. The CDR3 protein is CASSLGPGWASGGYNEQFF. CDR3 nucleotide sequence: TGTGCCAGCAGCTTAGGGCCAGGGTGGGCTAGCGGGGGGTACAATGAGCAGTTCTTC.

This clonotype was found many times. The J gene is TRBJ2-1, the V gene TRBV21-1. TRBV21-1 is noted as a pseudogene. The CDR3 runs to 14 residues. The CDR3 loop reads CASIATLSYNEQFF. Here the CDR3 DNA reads TGTGCCAGCATCGCGACACTCTCCTACAATGAGCAGTTCTTC.

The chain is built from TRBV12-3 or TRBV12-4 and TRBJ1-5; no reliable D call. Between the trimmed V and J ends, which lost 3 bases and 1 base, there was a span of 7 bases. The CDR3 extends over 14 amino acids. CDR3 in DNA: TGTGCCAGCAGTTTCGAAGGAAGCAATCAGCCCCAGCATTTT. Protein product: CASSFEGSNQPQHF.

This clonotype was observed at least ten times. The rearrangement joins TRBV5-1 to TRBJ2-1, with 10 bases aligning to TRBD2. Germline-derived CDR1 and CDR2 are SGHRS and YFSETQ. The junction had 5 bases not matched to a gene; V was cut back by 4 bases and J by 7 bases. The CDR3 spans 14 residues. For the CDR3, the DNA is TGCGCCAGCAGCCAGCGGGGGGGAAATAATGAGCAGTTCTTC. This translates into CASSQRGGNNEQFF.

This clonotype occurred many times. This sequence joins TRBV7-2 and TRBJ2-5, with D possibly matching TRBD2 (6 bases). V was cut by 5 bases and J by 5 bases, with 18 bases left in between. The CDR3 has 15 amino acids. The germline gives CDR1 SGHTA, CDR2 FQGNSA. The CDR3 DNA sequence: TGTGCCAGCAGCCCAACGTTAGCGGAGGGGGAGACCCAGTACTTC. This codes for CASSPTLAEGETQYF.